This T cell receptor (beta chain) originates from a study of OX40 agonist ivuxolimab in advanced cancers. Overall study context: Dose-escalation patients suffered from hepatocellular carcinoma, melanoma, renal cell or head and neck cancer. Study outcomes and limitations: Relative to CD4+ cells, CD8+ T cells on average had more expanded clones. CD4+ and CD8+ blood T cells expanded clonally by week 6 at 0.1 to 3.0 mg/kg.

This CDR3 comprises 13 residues. CDR1 SGHDT and CDR2 YYEEEE come from the germline V gene. V was clipped by 0 bases and J by 7 bases, with 8 bases between them. The table came from immunoSEQ multiplex PCR; TCRdb's copy has only in-frame clones and leaves some out. The sample has about 17,000 clones; roughly 72% are singletons. As to this clone: What it binds is not known.

The chain is built from TRBV5-6 and TRBJ2-1; D gene ambiguous. The sequence was obtained from an adult with an advanced solid tumor such as melanoma, head and neck, liver or kidney cancer. Sequencing used CD4+ or CD8+ T cells sorted from blood, obtained in a trial of the OX40 agonist ivuxolimab. The CDR3 DNA is TGTGCCAGCAGCTTGGGACGTCAGAATGAGCAGTTCTTC. Translated, it gives CASSLGRQNEQFF.